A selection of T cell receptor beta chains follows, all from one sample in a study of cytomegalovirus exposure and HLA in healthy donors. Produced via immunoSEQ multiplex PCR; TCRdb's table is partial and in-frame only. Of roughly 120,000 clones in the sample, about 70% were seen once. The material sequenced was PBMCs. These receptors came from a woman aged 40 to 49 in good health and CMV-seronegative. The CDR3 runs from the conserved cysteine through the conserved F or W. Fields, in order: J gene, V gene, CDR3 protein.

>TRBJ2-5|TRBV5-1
CASCPSGRVQETQYF
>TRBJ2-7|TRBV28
CASSPRGERYEQYF
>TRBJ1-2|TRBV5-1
CASSLVPAGDGYTF
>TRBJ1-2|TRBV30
CAWTQGYGYTF
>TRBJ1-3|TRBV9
CASSDNIGNTIYF
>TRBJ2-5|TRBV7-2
CASSLVGATTQYF
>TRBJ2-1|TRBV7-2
CASSLARPDRYRRSYEQFF
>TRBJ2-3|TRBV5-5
CASSPSGRAYDTQYF
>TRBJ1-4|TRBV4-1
CASSQGQDNEKLFF
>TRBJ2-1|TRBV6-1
CASSGGEQDSNEQFF
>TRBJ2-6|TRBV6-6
CASSLSSGANVLTF
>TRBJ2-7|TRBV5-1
CASSLVGGLAGAYEQYF
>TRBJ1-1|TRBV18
CASSPDRAGTEAFF
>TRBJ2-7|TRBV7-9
CASSERRGPQVYF
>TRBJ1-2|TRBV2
CASSDPEDRGDPNYGYTF
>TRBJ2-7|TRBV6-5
CASSYDRGRIEQYF
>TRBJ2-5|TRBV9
CASSVGGGPGETQYF
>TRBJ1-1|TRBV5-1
CASTETGLNTEAFF
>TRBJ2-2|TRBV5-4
CASRPGLAGGNDGELFF
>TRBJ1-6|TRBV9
CASSVAPIIDSPLHF
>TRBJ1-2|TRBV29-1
CSVQTSNYGYTF
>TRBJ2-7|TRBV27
CASSRTGTSSYEQYF
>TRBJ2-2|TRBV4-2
CASSQGEGGPRTGELFF
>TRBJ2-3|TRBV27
CASSPQAGLAVTDTQYF
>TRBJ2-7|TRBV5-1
CASSPIGGGATYEQYF
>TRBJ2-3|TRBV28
CASGGESQYF
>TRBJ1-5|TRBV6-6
CATNRDNSNQPQHF
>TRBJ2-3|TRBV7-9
CASSLALSGGANTQYF
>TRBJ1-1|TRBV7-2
CASSLAGTANTEAFF
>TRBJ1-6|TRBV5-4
CASSFVGAGNSPLHF
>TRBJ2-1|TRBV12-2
CASRLAHSGGDANEQFF